Listed below are T cell receptor beta chains from one sample, sequenced in a study of T cells after posttransplantation cyclophosphamide. Clones were sequenced by immunoSEQ multiplex PCR, and TCRdb holds only the in-frame ones, with some missing. Among some 3,800 clones listed, 85% to 95% were seen once. Sequenced sample: naive CD4+ T cells sorted from PBMCs. The receptors were sampled from a man aged 50 or older. CDR3s include the opening cysteine and the closing phenylalanine or tryptophan. The order of the fields is CDR3 protein, CDR3 DNA, V gene, J gene, clone size, D gene. The D gene is left open where the match is weak. Size values are once, few and many counts, or a class for expanded clones, and some rows have none.

CASSSDRGNEQFF	TGTGCCAGCAGCTCGGACAGGGGCAATGAGCAGTTCTTC	TRBV11-2	TRBJ2-1	.	TRBD1
CASSIAGQGRNYGYTF	TGTGCCAGTAGTATAGCGGGACAGGGACGTAACTATGGCTACACCTTC	TRBV19	TRBJ1-2	once	TRBD1
CASSPRGRPTSTDTQYF	TGTGCCAGCTCACCACGAGGGCGACCCACTAGCACAGATACGCAGTATTTT	TRBV18	TRBJ2-3	.	.
CASSRDRGPTISGANVLTF	TGTGCCAGCAGCCGCGACAGGGGCCCTACTATCTCTGGGGCCAACGTCCTGACTTTC	TRBV12-1	TRBJ2-6	once	.
CSVEDQWGGRTNTEAFF	TGCAGCGTTGAAGATCAGTGGGGAGGGAGGACGAACACTGAAGCTTTCTTT	TRBV29-1	TRBJ1-1	few	.
CASSQVGGHSPLHF	TGCGCCAGCAGCCAGGTCGGGGGGCATTCACCCCTCCACTTT	TRBV4-1	TRBJ1-6	.	.
CASSKLLAGFQETRYF	TGTGCCAGCAGCAAACTACTAGCGGGGTTCCAAGAGACCCGGTACTTC	TRBV21-1	TRBJ2-5	.	.
CASSPWGVANYGYTF	TGCGCCAGCAGTCCTTGGGGCGTAGCTAACTATGGCTACACCTTC	TRBV5-1	TRBJ1-2	.	.
CASSYSMEGYGYTF	TGTGCCAGCAGTTACTCGATGGAGGGATATGGCTACACCTTC	TRBV6-5	TRBJ1-2	.	.
CAISPPSNYGYTF	TGTGCCATCAGTCCACCAAGCAACTATGGCTACACCTTC	TRBV10-3	TRBJ1-2	.	.
CASSQDPSGSHEQFF	TGTGCCAGCAGCCAAGATCCTAGCGGGAGTCATGAGCAGTTCTTC	TRBV4-2	TRBJ2-1	.	TRBD2
CASLADLYNEQFF	TGTGCCAGTCTAGCGGATCTTTACAATGAGCAGTTCTTC	TRBV6-6	TRBJ2-1	.	TRBD2
CASSYNRNTEAFF	TGTGCCAGCAGTTACAACAGGAACACTGAAGCTTTCTTT	TRBV6-6	TRBJ1-1	.	.
CAISESGHRETQYF	TGTGCCATCAGTGAGTCCGGTCACCGGGAGACCCAGTACTTC	TRBV10-3	TRBJ2-5	few	.
CASSVDRGTEQFF	TGTGCCAGCAGCGTAGATAGAGGTACTGAGCAGTTCTTC	TRBV11-2	TRBJ2-1	once	.
CASRGGRENSPLHF	TGTGCCAGCAGGGGGGGACGGGAAAATTCACCCCTCCACTTT	TRBV6-4	TRBJ1-6	.	.
CASSVYTEAFF	TGTGCCAGCAGTGTCTACACTGAAGCTTTCTTT	TRBV2	TRBJ1-1	.	.
CASSFTGDTEAFF	TGTGCCAGCAGCTTCACAGGGGACACTGAAGCTTTCTTT	TRBV7-9	TRBJ1-1	.	TRBD1
CASSFWTGALHF	TGTGCCAGCAGCTTCTGGACGGGGGCCCTCCACTTT	TRBV7-8	TRBJ1-6	.	.
CATFEEVDYGYTF	TGTGCCACCTTTGAGGAAGTAGACTATGGCTACACCTTC	TRBV21-1	TRBJ1-2	.	.
CASSLAGGHYNTGELFF	TGTGCCAGCAGCTTAGCGGGGGGCCATTATAACACCGGGGAGCTGTTTTTT	TRBV7-3	TRBJ2-2	.	TRBD2
CASSLGGTGIYEQYF	TGTGCCAGCAGCTTGGGAGGGACGGGCATCTACGAGCAGTACTTC	TRBV11-2	TRBJ2-7	.	TRBD2
CASSPWGDSPLHF	TGTGCCAGCAGCCCTTGGGGGGACTCACCCCTCCACTTT	TRBV6-5	TRBJ1-6	.	.
CASSPSGGTTNEKLFF	TGTGCCAGCTCACCGTCTGGGGGGACGACTAATGAAAAACTGTTTTTT	TRBV18	TRBJ1-4	.	.
CASSLDSGGRAEAFF	TGCGCCAGCAGCTTGGATTCAGGGGGCAGGGCTGAAGCTTTCTTT	TRBV5-1	TRBJ1-1	.	TRBD1
CASSESGGALDTQYF	TGTGCCAGCAGTGAAAGTGGGGGGGCGTTGGATACGCAGTATTTT	TRBV25-1	TRBJ2-3	.	.
CATSRDMAFSTDTQYF	TGTGCCACCAGCAGAGATATGGCATTTAGCACAGATACGCAGTATTTT	TRBV15	TRBJ2-3	.	.
CASSLGTSGNNEQFF	TGCGCCAGCAGCTTGGGGACTAGCGGGAACAATGAGCAGTTCTTC	TRBV5-1	TRBJ2-1	.	TRBD2
CATSRPLAGTRNIQYF	TGTGCCACCAGCAGACCCTTGGCGGGGACTCGAAACATTCAGTACTTC	TRBV15	TRBJ2-4	.	.
CASSLVGLRGETQYF	TGTGCCAGCAGCTTAGTTGGCCTCCGGGGGGAGACCCAGTACTTC	TRBV11-2	TRBJ2-5	.	.
CSVTNRGGETQYF	TGCAGCGTTACCAACAGGGGGGGAGAGACCCAGTACTTC	TRBV29-1	TRBJ2-5	.	.
CASGLREAFF	TGTGCCAGCGGTCTGCGTGAAGCTTTCTTT	TRBV19	TRBJ1-1	.	.
CAITESSYDTQYF	TGTGCCATCACCGAAAGCTCTTACGATACGCAGTATTTT	TRBV10-3	TRBJ2-3	.	.
CASIGDSNQPQHF	TGTGCCAGCATAGGGGACAGTAATCAGCCCCAGCATTTT	TRBV2	TRBJ1-5	.	TRBD1
CASSQDWASDWETQYF	TGTGCCAGCAGCCAAGATTGGGCTAGCGACTGGGAGACCCAGTACTTC	TRBV14	TRBJ2-5	.	.
CASSPGTSGGSDTQYF	TGTGCCAGCAGTCCCGGGACTAGCGGGGGTTCAGATACGCAGTATTTT	TRBV6-4	TRBJ2-3	.	TRBD2
CASSVGTGGETQYF	TGTGCCAGCAGTGTGGGGACAGGGGGAGAGACCCAGTACTTC	TRBV6-1	TRBJ2-5	.	TRBD1
CASSVAGEETQYF	TGTGCCAGCAGCGTGGCCGGGGAAGAGACCCAGTACTTC	TRBV9	TRBJ2-5	.	.
CASSLGDRAYGYTF	TGTGCCAGCAGCTTGGGGGACAGGGCCTATGGCTACACCTTC	TRBV5-5	TRBJ1-2	.	TRBD1
CASSFGGQGGYNEQFF	TGTGCCAGCAGCTTCGGGGGACAGGGGGGCTACAATGAGCAGTTCTTC	TRBV5-5	TRBJ2-1	.	TRBD1
CACRQGHYEQYF	TGTGCCTGCCGACAGGGTCACTACGAGCAGTACTTC	TRBV30	TRBJ2-7	.	TRBD1
CASNYDGDYGYTF	TGTGCCAGCAATTACGACGGGGATTATGGCTACACCTTC	TRBV2	TRBJ1-2	.	.
CASSFDRSYNEQFF	TGTGCCAGCAGCTTCGACAGATCCTACAATGAGCAGTTCTTC	TRBV7-3	TRBJ2-1	.	.
CASSPGGSGRQPQHF	TGTGCCAGCAGCCCGGGGGGTTCAGGGCGTCAGCCCCAGCATTTT	TRBV7-9	TRBJ1-5	.	.
CASSLTGAYGYTF	TGCGCCAGCAGCTTGACAGGTGCCTATGGCTACACCTTC	TRBV5-1	TRBJ1-2	once	.
CASSKESGSPLHF	TGTGCCAGTAGTAAGGAATCGGGGTCACCCCTCCACTTT	TRBV19	TRBJ1-6	few	.
CASSTGQGKNTIYF	TGCGCCAGCAGCACGGGACAGGGGAAAAACACCATATATTTT	TRBV5-1	TRBJ1-3	.	TRBD1
CASSLASGGSSYNSPLHF	TGTGCCAGCAGCTTAGCGTCAGGGGGCAGCTCCTATAATTCACCCCTCCACTTT	TRBV7-8	TRBJ1-6	.	TRBD1
CASSHAGRGETQYF	TGTGCCAGCAGCCACGCGGGGAGGGGAGAGACCCAGTACTTC	TRBV7-9	TRBJ2-5	.	TRBD2
CASRQPGTSGQETQYF	TGCGCCAGCAGGCAACCCGGGACTAGCGGACAAGAGACCCAGTACTTC	TRBV5-1	TRBJ2-5	.	TRBD2
CASTRRGKGVTEAFF	TGTGCCAGCACCCGCCGAGGTAAGGGGGTCACTGAAGCTTTCTTT	TRBV6-5	TRBJ1-1	few	.
CASGDGWRATYEQYF	TGTGCCAGCGGCGATGGCTGGCGGGCAACCTACGAGCAGTACTTC	TRBV28	TRBJ2-7	.	.
CASSLNRDSNQPQHF	TGTGCCAGCAGTTTAAACAGGGATAGCAATCAGCCCCAGCATTTT	TRBV28	TRBJ1-5	few	.
CAWRFGGGLQETQYF	TGTGCCTGGAGATTTGGGGGGGGGCTTCAGGAGACCCAGTACTTC	TRBV30	TRBJ2-5	.	.
CASGLQGIGETQYF	TGTGCCAGCGGTTTACAGGGGATCGGGGAGACCCAGTACTTC	TRBV5-4	TRBJ2-5	once	TRBD1